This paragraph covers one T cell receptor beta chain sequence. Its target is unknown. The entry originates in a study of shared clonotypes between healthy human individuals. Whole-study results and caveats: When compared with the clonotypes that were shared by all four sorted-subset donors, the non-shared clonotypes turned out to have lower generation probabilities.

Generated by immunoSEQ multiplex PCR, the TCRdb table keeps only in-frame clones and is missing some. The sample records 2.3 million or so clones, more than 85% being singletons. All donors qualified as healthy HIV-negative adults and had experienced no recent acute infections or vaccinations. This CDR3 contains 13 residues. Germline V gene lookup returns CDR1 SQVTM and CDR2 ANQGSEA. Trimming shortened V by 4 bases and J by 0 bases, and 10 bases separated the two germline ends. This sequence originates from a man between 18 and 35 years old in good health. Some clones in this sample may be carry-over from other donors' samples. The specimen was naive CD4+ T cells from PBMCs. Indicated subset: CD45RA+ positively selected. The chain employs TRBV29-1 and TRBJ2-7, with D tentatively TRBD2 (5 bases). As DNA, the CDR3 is TGCAGCGTTGCGGGGTCCAACTCCTACGAGCAGTACTTC. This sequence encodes CSVAGSNSYEQYF.